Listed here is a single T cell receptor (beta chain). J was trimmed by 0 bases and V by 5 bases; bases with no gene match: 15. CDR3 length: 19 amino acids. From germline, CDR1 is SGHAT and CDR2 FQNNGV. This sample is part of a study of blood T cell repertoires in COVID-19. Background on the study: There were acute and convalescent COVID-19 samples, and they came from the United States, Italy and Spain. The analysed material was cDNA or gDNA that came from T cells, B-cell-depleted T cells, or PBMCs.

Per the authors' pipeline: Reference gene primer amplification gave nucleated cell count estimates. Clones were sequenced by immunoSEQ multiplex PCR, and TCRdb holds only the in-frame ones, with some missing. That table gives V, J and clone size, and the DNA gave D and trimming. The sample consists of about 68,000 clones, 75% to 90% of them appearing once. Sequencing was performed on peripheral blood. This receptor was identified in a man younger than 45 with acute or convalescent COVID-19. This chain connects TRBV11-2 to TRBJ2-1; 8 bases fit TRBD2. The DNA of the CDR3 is TGTGCCAGCAGCACTTTCGGACGGAGGAGCGGGAGCTCCTACAATGAGCAGTTCTTC. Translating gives CASSTFGRRSGSSYNEQFF.